Each of the 23 T cell receptor beta chains below was sequenced from the same sample in a study of PD-L1 blockade in urothelial cancer. Assay used: immunoSEQ multiplex PCR; TCRdb lists only in-frame clones, some missing. Among about 32,000 clones listed, 84% were seen once. Sample: PBMCs, taken around atezolizumab (anti-PD-L1) treatment. These receptors all come from a man aged 55 to 70 with urothelial cancer.

J is TRBJ1-2 and V is TRBV10-1, with 9 bases lining up with TRBD1. The CDR3 contains 14 residues. V gave up 7 bases and J gave up 7 bases; unmatched junction bases: 10. CDR1 and CDR2 from the germline V gene are WNHNN and SYGVQD (reference sequence). As DNA, the CDR3 is TGCGCCAGCAACTCCCGCACAGGGGGCCGTGGCTACACCTTC. Its translation is CASNSRTGGRGYTF.

V usage is TRBV11-2 and J usage is TRBJ2-1; 10 nucleotides agree with TRBD1. Germline trimming cut 4 bases from V and 8 bases from J; bases unmatched to any gene: 11. This CDR3 has 16 amino acids. Per germline, CDR1 SGHAT and CDR2 FQNNGV. CDR3: CASSYATGQGLYEQFF. CDR3 sequence (DNA): TGTGCCAGCAGCTATGCTACGGGACAGGGGCTTTATGAGCAGTTCTTC.

V and J are TRBV10-3 and TRBJ2-7, with a tentative D call TRBD1 (5 bases). V was pared by 6 bases and J by 2 bases, with 11 bases between. The length of the CDR3 is 13 residues. Germline V gives CDR1 ENHRY, CDR2 SYGVKD. CDR3 in DNA: TGTGCCATCAGAGCAGACAGTACCTACGAGCAGTACTTC. Encoded protein: CAIRADSTYEQYF.

The chain carries TRBV30 and TRBJ2-3; 8 bases map to TRBD1. V shed 0 bases and J 5 bases; nucleotides not matched to a gene: 7. Germline CDR1 and CDR2: GTSNPN and SVGIG (reference sequence). This CDR3 comprises 15 residues. This chain's CDR3 is CAWSVAGGGEDTQYF. The CDR3 DNA is TGTGCCTGGAGTGTCGCAGGGGGCGGTGAAGATACGCAGTATTTT.

V usage is TRBV7-9 and J usage is TRBJ2-7, with 10 bases aligning to TRBD1. J was trimmed by 2 bases and V by 0 bases; bases with no gene match: 4. The CDR3 runs to 16 residues. Germline CDR1 reads SEHNR; CDR2 reads FQNEAQ (reference sequence). This chain's CDR3 is CASSLANGTGAYEQYF. CDR3 nucleotide sequence: TGTGCCAGCAGCTTAGCGAACGGGACAGGGGCCTACGAGCAGTACTTC. Full variable domain (rest looked up from reference TRBV7-9 and TRBJ2-7): DTGVSQNPRHKITKRGQNVTFRCDPISEHNRLYWYRQTLGQGPEFLTYFQNEAQLEKSRLLSDRFSAERPKGSFSTLEIQRTEQGDSAMYLCASSLANGTGAYEQYFGPGTRLTVT.

The V and J genes are TRBV5-4 and TRBJ2-1, with 12 positions matching TRBD1. The CDR3 runs 16 residues. J lost 7 bases, V lost 4 bases, and 9 bases had no gene match. Per germline, CDR1 SGHNT and CDR2 YYREEE (reference sequence). The CDR3 DNA sequence: TGTGCCAGCAGCACCGCGGGACAGGGGGCGTATAATGAGCAGTTCTTC. Residues: CASSTAGQGAYNEQFF.

V gene TRBV18 combines with J gene TRBJ2-1; 12 positions agree with TRBD2. The CDR3 spans 15 residues. Germline CDR1 reads KGHSH; CDR2 reads LQKENI. With V trimmed by 6 bases and J by 4 bases, 4 bases remained unmatched. DNA of the CDR3: TGTGCCAGCTCGAGACTAGCGGGGGTTTACAATGAGCAGTTCTTC. It codes for CASSRLAGVYNEQFF.

The V and J genes are TRBV11-1 and TRBJ1-5, with 8 bases lining up with TRBD1. Germline CDR1 is SGHAT and CDR2 is FQDESV (reference sequence). The CDR3 totals 15 residues. V dropped 6 bases and J dropped 3; count of bases not matched to a gene: 7. DNA for the CDR3: TGTGCCAGCAGTCAACAGGGGGACTTCAATCAGCCCCAGCATTTT. The encoded protein is CASSQQGDFNQPQHF. The full variable domain, in which reference TRBV11-1 and TRBJ1-5 provide the parts outside the CDR3, is EAEVAQSPRYKITEKSQAVAFWCDPISGHATLYWYRQILGQGPELLVQFQDESVVDDSQLPKDRFSAERLKGVDSTLKIQPAELGDSAMYLCASSQQGDFNQPQHFGDGTRLSIL.

This chain links TRBV9 with TRBJ2-2; TRBD2 matches 7 bases. Unmatched junction bases numbered 9, after V lost 0 bases and J lost 1 base. CDR1 and CDR2 from the germline V gene are SGDLS and YYNGEE. This CDR3 has 18 amino acids. DNA of the CDR3: TGTGCCAGCAGCGTAGCTCCCAGCGGGGCAATGAACACCGGGGAGCTGTTTTTT. As protein: CASSVAPSGAMNTGELFF.

This clone was found once. V and J are TRBV5-1 and TRBJ1-2; 9 nucleotides agree with TRBD1. The CDR3 contains 15 residues. CDR1 SGHRS and CDR2 YFSETQ come from the germline V gene. Trimming took 4 bases from V and 4 from J; bases not matched to a gene: 8. The CDR3 DNA follows: TGCGCCAGCAGCCCCGGGACAGGGTCAGTCTATGGCTACACCTTC. Its protein is CASSPGTGSVYGYTF.

The chain has TRBV19 and TRBJ1-1; tentatively, D is TRBD1 (6 bases). V lost 6 bases and J 0 bases, leaving 14 bases between the germline ends. Germline CDR1 and CDR2: LNHDA and SQIVND (reference sequence). This CDR3 has 15 residues. Here the CDR3 DNA reads TGTGCCAGTAGGCTGACAGGCCCAATGAACACTGAAGCTTTCTTT. Protein product: CASRLTGPMNTEAFF. Full variable domain (missing parts from reference TRBV19 and TRBJ1-1): DGGITQSPKYLFRKEGQNVTLSCEQNLNHDAMYWYRQDPGQGLRLIYYSQIVNDFQKGDIAEGYSVSREKKESFPLTVTSAQKNPTAFYLCASRLTGPMNTEAFFGQGTRLTVV.

The CDR3 spells CASRTGDWDNSPLHF. In nucleotides, the CDR3 is TGTGCCAGCAGGACAGGGGATTGGGATAATTCACCCCTCCACTTT. The rearrangement links TRBV7-9 to TRBJ1-6, with 8 bases aligning to TRBD1. This CDR3 has 15 residues. In germline, CDR1 is SEHNR, CDR2 FQNEAQ (reference sequence). J lost 5 bases, V lost 6 bases, and 6 bases had no gene match.

This clone was detected a few times. V usage is TRBV7-3 and J usage is TRBJ2-3, with 11 bases lining up with TRBD2. With V trimmed by 4 bases and J by 1 base, 1 base remained unmatched. This CDR3 contains 15 residues. Germline V gene sequence: CDR1 SGHTA, CDR2 FQGTGA. CDR3 sequence: CASSSSGGRTDTQYF. CDR3 bases: TGTGCCAGCAGCTCTAGCGGGGGGCGCACAGATACGCAGTATTTT. The whole variable domain, filled in from reference TRBV7-3 and TRBJ2-3, reads GAGVSQTPSNKVTEKGKYVELRCDPISGHTALYWYRQSLGQGPEFLIYFQGTGAADDSGLPNDRFFAVRPEGSVSTLKIQRTERGDSAVYLCASSSSGGRTDTQYFGPGTRLTVL.

The chain couples TRBV2 to TRBJ1-2; 8 positions match TRBD1. Trimming cost V 5 bases and J 1 base; bases outside gene matches: 12. CDR1 is SNHLY and CDR2 is FYNNEI in the germline V gene. The CDR3 contains 17 residues. The CDR3 DNA reads TGTGCCAGCAGTCCAAGGACAGGGAATAGGGTTAACTATGGCTACACCTTC. This sequence encodes CASSPRTGNRVNYGYTF.

In its sample, this clone was seen once. The gene calls are TRBV5-4 and TRBJ1-2, with no clear D. Germline V lookup: CDR1 SGHNT, CDR2 YYREEE (reference sequence). V was shortened by 5 bases and J by 5 bases, with 16 bases between the two germline ends. The length of the CDR3 is 14 residues. The CDR3 DNA reads TGTGCCAGCAGGCCTGAGGTGGACTATTATGGCTACACCTTC. Amino acids: CASRPEVDYYGYTF. The full variable domain, its missing parts supplied by reference TRBV5-4 and TRBJ1-2, is ETGVTQSPTHLIKTRGQQVTLRCSSQSGHNTVSWYQQALGQGPQFIFQYYREEENGRGNFPPRFSGLQFPNYSSELNVNALELDDSALYLCASRPEVDYYGYTFGSGTRLTVV.

The CDR3 nucleotides are TGTGCCAGCAGCTCCGGACAGGGGGCTGGAAACACCATATATTTT. Protein product: CASSSGQGAGNTIYF. J is TRBJ1-3 and V is TRBV9, with 10 positions matching TRBD1. The CDR3 sequence is 15 residues long. The V gene's germline CDR1 is SGDLS and CDR2 YYNGEE. J was trimmed by 2 bases and V by 4 bases; bases with no gene match: 3.

DNA for the CDR3: TGTGCCAGTACCCGGGACAGAGCCTCCTACGAGCAGTACTTC. Translation: CASTRDRASYEQYF. This chain uses TRBV19 with TRBJ2-7, with 7 positions matching TRBD1. CDR1 is LNHDA and CDR2 is SQIVND in the germline V gene (reference sequence). Losses at the gene ends were 7 bases for V and 0 bases for J; bases not matched to a gene: 6. The CDR3 is 14 amino acids.

The chain joins TRBV5-4 to TRBJ2-7; TRBD1 matches 10 bases. Germline-derived CDR1 and CDR2 are SGHNT and YYREEE (reference sequence). V dropped 4 bases and J dropped 3; count of bases not matched to a gene: 7. This CDR3 has 15 amino acids. The CDR3 region is CASSMGQGSVYEQYF. The CDR3 DNA reads as TGTGCCAGCAGCATGGGACAGGGGAGCGTCTACGAGCAGTACTTC.

V and J are TRBV27 and TRBJ1-3; TRBD1 might be the D (6 bases). The CDR3 is made up of 12 amino acids. V was cut by 8 bases and J by 4 bases, with 9 bases left in between. The germline V gene encodes CDR1 MNHEY and CDR2 SMNVEV (reference sequence). The CDR3, as DNA: TGTGCCAGCTCCACAGGGGGAAACACCATATATTTT. Its protein product is CASSTGGNTIYF.

The chain carries TRBV6-6 and TRBJ1-3, with D uncertain. V lost 2 bases to trimming and J lost 0 bases, with 8 bases between them. The CDR3 is 15 residues long. Germline V gene data show CDR1 as MNHNY and CDR2 as SVGAGI (reference sequence). The CDR3 DNA reads TGTGCCAGCAGTTACATCTCGGGCTCTGGAAACACCATATATTTT. Translating gives CASSYISGSGNTIYF.

The rearrangement uses TRBV11-3 and TRBJ2-5, with TRBD1 matching over 11 bases. The CDR3 has 16 residues. The junction had 7 bases not matched to a gene; V was cut back by 5 bases and J by 2 bases. The germline V gene encodes CDR1 SGHNT and CDR2 YENEEA. CDR3 sequence: CASSTRTGGRQETQYF. The CDR3 region has the DNA TGTGCCAGCAGCACGAGGACAGGGGGCCGACAAGAGACCCAGTACTTC.

The gene calls are TRBV9 and TRBJ2-1; 8 nucleotides agree with TRBD2. The germline CDR1 and CDR2 sequences are SGDLS and YYNGEE. This CDR3 comprises 14 residues. V was clipped by 0 bases and J by 8 bases; unmatched bases: 4. CDR3 nucleotides: TGTGCCAGCAGCGTAGGAGGCGGGAGGCATGAGCAGTTCTTC. Translation: CASSVGGGRHEQFF.

The V and J genes are TRBV6-5 and TRBJ1-2; tentatively, D is TRBD1 (5 bases). The CDR3 loop spans 16 amino acids. Germline CDR1 and CDR2: MNHEY and SVGAGI. V lost 0 bases and J 2 bases, leaving 13 bases between the germline ends. The CDR3 loop reads CASSYSKKDRNYGYTF. DNA for the CDR3: TGTGCCAGCAGTTACTCGAAGAAAGACAGAAACTATGGCTACACCTTC.